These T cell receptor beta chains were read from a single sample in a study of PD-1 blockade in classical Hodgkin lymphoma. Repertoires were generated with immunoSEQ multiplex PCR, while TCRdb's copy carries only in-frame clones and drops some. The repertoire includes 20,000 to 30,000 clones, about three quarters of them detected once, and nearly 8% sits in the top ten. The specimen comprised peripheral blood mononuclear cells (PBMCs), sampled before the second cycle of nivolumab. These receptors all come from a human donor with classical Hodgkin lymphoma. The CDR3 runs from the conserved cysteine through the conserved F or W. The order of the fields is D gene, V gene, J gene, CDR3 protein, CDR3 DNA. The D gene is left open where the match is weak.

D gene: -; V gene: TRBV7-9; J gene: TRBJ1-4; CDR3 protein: CASRARGDEKLFF; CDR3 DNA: TGTGCCAGCCGAGCACGGGGAGATGAAAAACTGTTTTTT
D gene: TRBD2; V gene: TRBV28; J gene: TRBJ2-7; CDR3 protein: CASSLAGGLLSYEQYF; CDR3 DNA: TGTGCCAGCAGTCTAGCGGGGGGCCTCCTCTCCTACGAGCAGTACTTC
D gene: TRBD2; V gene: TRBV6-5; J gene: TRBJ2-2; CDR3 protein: CASSFEAGDTGELFF; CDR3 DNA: TGTGCCAGCAGCTTCGAGGCGGGGGACACCGGGGAGCTGTTTTTT
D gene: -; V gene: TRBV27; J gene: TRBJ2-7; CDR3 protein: CASSHGLNRYEQYF; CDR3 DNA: TGTGCCAGCAGCCACGGACTAAACCGATACGAGCAGTACTTC
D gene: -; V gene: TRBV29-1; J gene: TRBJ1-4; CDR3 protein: CSVTLNEKLFF; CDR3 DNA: TGCAGCGTGACGCTGAATGAAAAACTGTTTTTT
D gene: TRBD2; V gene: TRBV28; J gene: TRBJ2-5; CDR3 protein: CASSFGSGRETQYF; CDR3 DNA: TGTGCCAGCAGTTTTGGTAGCGGGCGGGAGACCCAGTACTTC
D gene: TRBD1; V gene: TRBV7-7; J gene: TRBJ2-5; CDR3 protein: CASSLLGGQGASETQYF; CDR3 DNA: TGTGCTAGCAGCTTACTCGGCGGACAGGGGGCGTCGGAGACCCAGTACTTC
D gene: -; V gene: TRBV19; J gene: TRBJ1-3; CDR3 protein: CASSTQTVGNTIYF; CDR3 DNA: TGTGCCAGTAGTACCCAGACAGTTGGAAACACCATATATTTT
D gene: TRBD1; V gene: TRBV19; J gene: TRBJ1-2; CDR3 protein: CASSIYIRTGESNYGYTF; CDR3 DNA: TGTGCCAGTAGTATATATATAAGGACAGGCGAATCTAACTATGGCTACACCTTC
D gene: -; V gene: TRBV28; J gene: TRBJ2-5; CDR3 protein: CASSFAGTQYF; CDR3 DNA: TGTGCCAGCAGTTTCGCGGGGACCCAGTACTTC